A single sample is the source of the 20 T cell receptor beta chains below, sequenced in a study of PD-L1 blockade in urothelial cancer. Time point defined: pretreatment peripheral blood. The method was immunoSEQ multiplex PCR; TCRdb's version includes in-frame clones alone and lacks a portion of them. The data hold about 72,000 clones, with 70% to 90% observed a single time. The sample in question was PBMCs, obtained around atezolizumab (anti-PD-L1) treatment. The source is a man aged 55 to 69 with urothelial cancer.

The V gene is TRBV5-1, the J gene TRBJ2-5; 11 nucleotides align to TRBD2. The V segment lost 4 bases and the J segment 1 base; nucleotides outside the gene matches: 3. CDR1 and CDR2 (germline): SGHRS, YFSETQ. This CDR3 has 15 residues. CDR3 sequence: CASSLTSGAQETQYF. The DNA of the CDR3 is TGCGCCAGCAGCCTGACTAGCGGGGCCCAAGAGACCCAGTACTTC.

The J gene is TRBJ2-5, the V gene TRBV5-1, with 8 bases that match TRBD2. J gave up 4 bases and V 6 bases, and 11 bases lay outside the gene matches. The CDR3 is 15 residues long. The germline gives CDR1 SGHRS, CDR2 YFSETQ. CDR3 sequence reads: CASTPIPGGGETQYF. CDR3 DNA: TGCGCCAGCACTCCCATACCGGGAGGGGGAGAGACCCAGTACTTC.

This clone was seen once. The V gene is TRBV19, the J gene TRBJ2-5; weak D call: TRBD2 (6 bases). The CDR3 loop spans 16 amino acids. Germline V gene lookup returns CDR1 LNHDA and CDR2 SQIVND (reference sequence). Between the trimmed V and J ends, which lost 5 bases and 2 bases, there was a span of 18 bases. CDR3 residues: CASSAVGVRGQETQYF. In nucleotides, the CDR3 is TGTGCCAGTAGTGCCGTCGGGGTTCGGGGGCAAGAGACCCAGTACTTC.

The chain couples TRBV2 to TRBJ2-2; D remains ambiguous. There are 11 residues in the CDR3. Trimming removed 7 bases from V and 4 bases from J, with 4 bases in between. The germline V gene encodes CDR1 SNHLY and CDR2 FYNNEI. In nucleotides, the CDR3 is TGTGCCAGCAAGAGCACCGGGGAGCTGTTTTTT. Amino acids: CASKSTGELFF.

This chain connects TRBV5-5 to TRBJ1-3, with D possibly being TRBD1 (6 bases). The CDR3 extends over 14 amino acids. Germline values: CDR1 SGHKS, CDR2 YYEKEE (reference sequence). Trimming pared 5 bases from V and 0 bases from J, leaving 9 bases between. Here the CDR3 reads CASSWDNSGNTIYF. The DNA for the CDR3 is TGTGCCAGCAGTTGGGACAACTCTGGAAACACCATATATTTT.

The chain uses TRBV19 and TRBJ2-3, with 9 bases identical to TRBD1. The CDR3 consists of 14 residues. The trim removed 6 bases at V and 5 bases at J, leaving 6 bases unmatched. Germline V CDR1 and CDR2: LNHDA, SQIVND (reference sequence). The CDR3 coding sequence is TGTGCCAGTAGCGGGACAGGGAAAGGAGATACGCAGTATTTT. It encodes CASSGTGKGDTQYF.

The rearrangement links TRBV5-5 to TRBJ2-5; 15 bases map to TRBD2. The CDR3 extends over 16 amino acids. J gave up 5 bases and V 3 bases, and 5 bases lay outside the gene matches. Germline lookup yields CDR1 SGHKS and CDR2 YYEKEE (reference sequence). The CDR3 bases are TGTGCCAGCAGCTCAGGACTAGCGGGGGGGCCCGAGACCCAGTACTTC. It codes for CASSSGLAGGPETQYF. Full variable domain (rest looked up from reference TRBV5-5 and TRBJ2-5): DAGVTQSPTHLIKTRGQQVTLRCSPISGHKSVSWYQQVLGQGPQFIFQYYEKEERGRGNFPDRFSARQFPNYSSELNVNALLLGDSALYLCASSSGLAGGPETQYFGPGTRLLVL.

The CDR3 DNA sequence: TGCGCCAGCAGCCTGGGACAGGGGGACAATCAGCCCCAGCATTTT. As protein: CASSLGQGDNQPQHF. The chain uses TRBV5-1 and TRBJ1-5, with TRBD1 identical over 11 bases. Looked up from germline, CDR1 is SGHRS and CDR2 is YFSETQ. Losses at the gene ends were 4 bases for V and 3 bases for J; bases not matched to a gene: 3. The CDR3 covers 15 residues.

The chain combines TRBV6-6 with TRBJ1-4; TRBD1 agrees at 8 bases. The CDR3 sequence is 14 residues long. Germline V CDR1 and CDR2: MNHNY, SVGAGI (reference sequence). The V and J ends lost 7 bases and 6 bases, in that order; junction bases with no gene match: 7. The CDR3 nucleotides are TGTGCCAGCACCCCAGGGGGCAATCATGAAAAACTGTTTTTT. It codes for CASTPGGNHEKLFF.

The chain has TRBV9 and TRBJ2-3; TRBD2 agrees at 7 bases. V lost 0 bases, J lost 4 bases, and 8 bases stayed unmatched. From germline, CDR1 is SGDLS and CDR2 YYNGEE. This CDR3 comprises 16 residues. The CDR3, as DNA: TGTGCCAGCAGCGTAGGAGTGAGCGGGGCGGCAGATACGCAGTATTTT. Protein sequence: CASSVGVSGAADTQYF.

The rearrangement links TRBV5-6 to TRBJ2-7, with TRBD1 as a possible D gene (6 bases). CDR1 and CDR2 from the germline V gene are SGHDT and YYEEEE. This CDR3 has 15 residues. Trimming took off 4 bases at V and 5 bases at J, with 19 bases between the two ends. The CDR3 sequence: CASSPPGTMSNEQYF. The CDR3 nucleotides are TGTGCCAGCAGCCCACCCGGGACAATGTCCAACGAGCAGTACTTC.

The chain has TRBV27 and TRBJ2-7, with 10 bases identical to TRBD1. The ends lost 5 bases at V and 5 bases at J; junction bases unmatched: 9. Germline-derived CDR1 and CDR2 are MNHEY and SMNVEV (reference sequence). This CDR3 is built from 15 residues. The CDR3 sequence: CASSPTGQGSHEQYF. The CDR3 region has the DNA TGTGCCAGCAGTCCTACGGGACAGGGGTCCCACGAGCAGTACTTC.

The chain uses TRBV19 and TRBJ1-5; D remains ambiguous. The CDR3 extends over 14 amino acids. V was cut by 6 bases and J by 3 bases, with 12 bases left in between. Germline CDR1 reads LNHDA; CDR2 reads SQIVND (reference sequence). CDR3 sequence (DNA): TGTGCCAGTAGGATTGGGCCGATCAATCAGCCCCAGCATTTT. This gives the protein CASRIGPINQPQHF.

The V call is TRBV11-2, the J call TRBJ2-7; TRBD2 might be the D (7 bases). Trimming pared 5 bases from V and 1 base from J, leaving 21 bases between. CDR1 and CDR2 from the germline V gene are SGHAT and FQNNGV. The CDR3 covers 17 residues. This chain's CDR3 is CASSQSLKAGTSYEQYF. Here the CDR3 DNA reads TGTGCCAGCAGCCAATCCCTCAAAGCGGGGACATCCTACGAGCAGTACTTC.

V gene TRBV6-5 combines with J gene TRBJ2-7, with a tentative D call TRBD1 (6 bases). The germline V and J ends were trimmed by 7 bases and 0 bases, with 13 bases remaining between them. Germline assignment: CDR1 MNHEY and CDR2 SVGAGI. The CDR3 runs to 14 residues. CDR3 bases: TGTGCCAGCACGGGGACACAAAGCTCCTACGAGCAGTACTTC. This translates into CASTGTQSSYEQYF.

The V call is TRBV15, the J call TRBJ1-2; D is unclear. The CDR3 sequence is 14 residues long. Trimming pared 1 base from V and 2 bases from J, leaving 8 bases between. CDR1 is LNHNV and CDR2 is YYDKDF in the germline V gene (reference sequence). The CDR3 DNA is TGTGCCACCAGCAGAGCCGGAGGAAACTATGGCTACACCTTC. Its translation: CATSRAGGNYGYTF.

The CDR3 loop reads CASKWDSIYNEQFF. The CDR3 coding sequence is TGTGCCAGCAAGTGGGACTCGATCTACAATGAGCAGTTCTTC. V usage is TRBV6-1 and J usage is TRBJ2-1; tentatively, D is TRBD2 (6 bases). The CDR3 is made up of 14 amino acids. The V end lost 7 bases, the J end lost 3 bases, and 13 bases lay between the germline ends. Germline loops: CDR1 MNHNS, CDR2 SASEGT.

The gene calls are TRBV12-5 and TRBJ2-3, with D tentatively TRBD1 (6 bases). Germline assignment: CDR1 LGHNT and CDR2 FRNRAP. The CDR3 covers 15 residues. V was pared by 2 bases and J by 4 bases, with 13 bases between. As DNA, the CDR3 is TGTGCTAGTGGTTTGAGACAGGTCAAGGCAGATACGCAGTATTTT. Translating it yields CASGLRQVKADTQYF.

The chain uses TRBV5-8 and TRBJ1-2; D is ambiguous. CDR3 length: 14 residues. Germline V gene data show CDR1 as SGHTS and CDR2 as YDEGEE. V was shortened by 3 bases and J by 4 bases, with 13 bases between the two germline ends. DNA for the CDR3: TGTGCCAGCAGCTGGATGACAAACGCCTATGGCTACACCTTC. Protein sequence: CASSWMTNAYGYTF.

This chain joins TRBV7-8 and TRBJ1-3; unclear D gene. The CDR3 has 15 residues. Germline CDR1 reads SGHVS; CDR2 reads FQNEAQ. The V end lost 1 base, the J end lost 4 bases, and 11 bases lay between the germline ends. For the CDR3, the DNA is TGTGCCAGCAGCTTAGGGTCTCCGCGGGGAAACACCATATATTTT. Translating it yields CASSLGSPRGNTIYF.